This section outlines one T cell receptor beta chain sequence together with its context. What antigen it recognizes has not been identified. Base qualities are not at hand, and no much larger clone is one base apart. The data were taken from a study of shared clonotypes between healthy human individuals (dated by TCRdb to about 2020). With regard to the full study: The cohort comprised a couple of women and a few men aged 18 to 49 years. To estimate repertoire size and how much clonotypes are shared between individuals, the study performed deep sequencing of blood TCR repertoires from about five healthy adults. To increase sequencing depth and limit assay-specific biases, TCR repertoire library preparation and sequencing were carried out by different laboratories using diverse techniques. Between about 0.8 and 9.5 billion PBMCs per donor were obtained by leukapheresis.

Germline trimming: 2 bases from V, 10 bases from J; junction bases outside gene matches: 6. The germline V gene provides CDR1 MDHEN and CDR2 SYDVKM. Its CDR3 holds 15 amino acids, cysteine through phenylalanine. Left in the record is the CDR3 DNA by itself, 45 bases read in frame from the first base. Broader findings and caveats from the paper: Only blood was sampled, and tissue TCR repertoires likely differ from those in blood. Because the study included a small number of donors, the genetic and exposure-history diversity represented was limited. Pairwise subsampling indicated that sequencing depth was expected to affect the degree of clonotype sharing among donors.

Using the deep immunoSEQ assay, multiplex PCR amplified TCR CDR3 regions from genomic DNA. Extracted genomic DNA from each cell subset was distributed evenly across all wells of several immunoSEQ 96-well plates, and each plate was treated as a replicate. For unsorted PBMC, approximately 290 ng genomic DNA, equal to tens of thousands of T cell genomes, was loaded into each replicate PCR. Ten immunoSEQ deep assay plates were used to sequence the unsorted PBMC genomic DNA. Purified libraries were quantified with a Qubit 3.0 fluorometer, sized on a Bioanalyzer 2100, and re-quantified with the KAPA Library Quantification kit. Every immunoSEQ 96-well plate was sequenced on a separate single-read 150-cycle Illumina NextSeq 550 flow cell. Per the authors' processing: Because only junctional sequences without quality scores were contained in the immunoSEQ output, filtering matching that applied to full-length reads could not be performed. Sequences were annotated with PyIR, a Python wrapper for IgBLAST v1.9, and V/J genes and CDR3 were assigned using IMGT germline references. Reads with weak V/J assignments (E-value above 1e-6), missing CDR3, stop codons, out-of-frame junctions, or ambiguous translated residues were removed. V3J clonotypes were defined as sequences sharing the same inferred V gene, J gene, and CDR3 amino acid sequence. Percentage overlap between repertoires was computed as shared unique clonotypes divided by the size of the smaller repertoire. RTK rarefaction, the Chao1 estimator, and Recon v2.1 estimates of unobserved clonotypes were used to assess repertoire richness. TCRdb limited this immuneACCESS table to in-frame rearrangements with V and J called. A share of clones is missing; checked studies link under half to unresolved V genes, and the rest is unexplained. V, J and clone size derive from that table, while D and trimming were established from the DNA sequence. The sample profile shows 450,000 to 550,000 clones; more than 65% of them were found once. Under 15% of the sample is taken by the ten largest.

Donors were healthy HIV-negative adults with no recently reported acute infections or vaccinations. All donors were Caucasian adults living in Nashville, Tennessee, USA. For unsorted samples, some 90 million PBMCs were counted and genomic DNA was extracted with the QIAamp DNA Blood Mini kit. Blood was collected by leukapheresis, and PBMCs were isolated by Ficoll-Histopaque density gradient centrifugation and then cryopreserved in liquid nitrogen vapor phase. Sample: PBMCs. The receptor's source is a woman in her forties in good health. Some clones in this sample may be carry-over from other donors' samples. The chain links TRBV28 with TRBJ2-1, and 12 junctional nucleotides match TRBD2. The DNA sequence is TGTGCCAGCAGTTTACTAGCGGGAGGGCCGCGGGAGCAGTTCTTC. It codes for CASSLLAGGPREQFF.